The rows below give T cell receptor beta chains drawn from one sample of a study of beta chain features in type 1 diabetes. Here immunoSEQ multiplex PCR was the method, and the copy in TCRdb shows in-frame clones only, minus some. Of roughly 400,000 clones in the sample, around a tenth were seen once. Source material: central memory CD4+ T cells from blood. Receptors were obtained from a man younger than 45 with type 1 diabetes. Each CDR3 is given with its conserved first and last residue. A D gene is named only where the DNA matches it firmly. Not every row has a clone size; where given, it reads once, few, many or a size class.

J | D | V | size | length | CDR3 | DNA
TRBJ2-1 | NA | TRBV6-1 | NA | 13 | CASRVGAYNEQFF | TGTGCCAGCAGAGTGGGGGCCTACAATGAGCAGTTCTTC
TRBJ2-3 | NA | TRBV7-9 | few | 11 | CASSLAQPQYF | TGTGCCAGCAGCTTAGCGCAACCGCAGTATTTT
TRBJ2-5 | TRBD2 | TRBV29-1 | NA | 13 | CSVERGWTETQYF | TGCAGCGTTGAGCGGGGGTGGACAGAGACCCAGTACTTC
TRBJ1-5 | NA | TRBV2 | NA | 11 | CASRRGRPQHF | TGTGCCAGCAGGAGGGGACGGCCCCAGCATTTT
TRBJ2-7 | TRBD1 | TRBV27 | NA | 15 | CASRTGTANTYEQYF | TGTGCCAGCAGGACCGGGACAGCGAACACCTACGAGCAGTACTTC
TRBJ1-2 | NA | TRBV18 | NA | 14 | CASSPPDTNYGYTF | TGTGCCAGCTCACCACCCGACACAAACTATGGCTACACCTTC
TRBJ1-4 | NA | TRBV7-9 | few | 16 | CASSLYVGATNEKLFF | TGTGCCAGCAGCCTATATGTAGGGGCAACTAATGAAAAACTGTTTTTT
TRBJ2-1 | TRBD2 | TRBV7-9 | NA | 15 | CASSLGAGAYNEQFF | TGTGCCAGCAGCTTAGGAGCGGGGGCCTACAATGAGCAGTTCTTC
TRBJ2-1 | NA | TRBV5-1 | many | 15 | CASSFGGRGNNEQFF | TGCGCCAGCAGCTTCGGGGGACGGGGAAACAATGAGCAGTTCTTC
TRBJ2-5 | NA | TRBV2 | many | 14 | CASSVGSAYETQYF | TGTGCCAGCAGTGTGGGTTCGGCCTACGAGACCCAGTACTTC
TRBJ2-7 | TRBD2 | TRBV6-5 | few | 15 | CASRSTSGASYEQYF | TGTGCCAGCAGATCGACTAGCGGGGCTTCCTACGAGCAGTACTTC
TRBJ2-7 | NA | TRBV10-3 | few | 15 | CAIKPPGSSSYEQYF | TGTGCCATCAAACCTCCAGGGTCAAGCTCCTACGAGCAGTACTTC
TRBJ2-3 | TRBD2 | TRBV7-8 | few | 18 | CASSLELAGVVGTDTQYF | TGTGCCAGCAGCTTAGAACTAGCGGGAGTCGTGGGCACAGATACGCAGTATTTT
TRBJ2-5 | NA | TRBV5-1 | NA | 15 | CASSLAPGPQETQYF | TGCGCCAGCAGCTTGGCTCCAGGACCGCAAGAGACCCAGTACTTC
TRBJ2-1 | TRBD2 | TRBV28 | few | 16 | CASSSPSGSRANEQFF | TGTGCCAGCAGTTCCCCTAGCGGGAGTAGGGCAAATGAGCAGTTCTTC
TRBJ2-7 | TRBD2 | TRBV6-1 | few | 14 | CATTGTSGAYEQYF | TGTGCTACCACCGGGACTAGCGGAGCCTACGAGCAGTACTTC
TRBJ2-1 | TRBD2 | TRBV5-1 | many | 15 | CASSLGFGGGNEQFF | TGCGCCAGCAGCTTGGGTTTCGGCGGGGGCAATGAGCAGTTCTTC
TRBJ2-7 | NA | TRBV11-2 | NA | 15 | CASSLNRDPSYEQYF | TGTGCCAGCAGCCTGAACCGGGACCCCTCCTACGAGCAGTACTTC
TRBJ2-1 | NA | TRBV5-1 | few | 17 | CASSLGRGHSSYNEQFF | TGCGCCAGCAGCTTGGGGAGGGGCCATAGCTCCTACAATGAGCAGTTCTTC
TRBJ2-2 | NA | TRBV5-1 | many | 14 | CASSPTSGTGELFF | TGCGCCAGCAGCCCAACCTCGGGCACCGGGGAGCTGTTTTTT
TRBJ2-3 | TRBD1 | TRBV5-1 | few | 15 | CASKMRTGNTDTQYF | TGCGCCAGCAAGATGAGGACAGGGAATACAGATACGCAGTATTTT
TRBJ1-1 | NA | TRBV6-1 | NA | 13 | CASSRAPGIEAFF | TGTGCCAGCAGCCGGGCCCCTGGAATCGAGGCTTTCTTT
TRBJ2-5 | NA | TRBV15 | NA | 13 | CATSRDLVETQYF | TGTGCCACCAGCAGAGATTTAGTAGAGACCCAGTACTTC
TRBJ2-1 | NA | TRBV18 | few | 14 | CASSPPPSGNEQFF | TGTGCCAGCTCACCACCCCCAAGCGGCAATGAGCAGTTCTTC
TRBJ2-7 | TRBD1 | TRBV5-1 | few | 13 | CASSLTGAYEQYF | TGCGCCAGCAGCTTGACAGGGGCCTACGAGCAGTACTTC
TRBJ1-1 | NA | TRBV19 | many | 14 | CASSLTGTNTEAFF | TGTGCCAGTAGTTTGACGGGGACAAACACTGAAGCTTTCTTT
TRBJ1-4 | NA | TRBV28 | NA | 17 | CASSWTQGTTYNEKLFF | TGTGCCAGCAGTTGGACCCAGGGGACTACCTATAATGAAAAACTGTTTTTT
TRBJ2-2 | NA | TRBV5-4 | few | 12 | CASSRPDGELFF | TGTGCCAGCAGCCGCCCAGACGGGGAGCTGTTTTTT
TRBJ1-5 | NA | TRBV5-6 | NA | 14 | CASSLIGANQPQHF | TGTGCCAGCAGCTTGATAGGGGCCAATCAGCCCCAGCATTTT
TRBJ2-1 | TRBD2 | TRBV5-5 | NA | 14 | CASSLLAGLNEQFF | TGTGCCAGCAGCTTACTAGCGGGACTGAATGAGCAGTTCTTC
TRBJ1-4 | TRBD1 | TRBV7-2 | NA | 15 | CASSLGDRANEKLFF | TGTGCCAGCAGCTTAGGGGACAGGGCTAATGAAAAACTGTTTTTT
TRBJ2-2 | TRBD1 | TRBV6-1 | NA | 16 | CASSESGQIYTGELFF | TGTGCCAGCAGTGAATCGGGACAGATTTACACCGGGGAGCTGTTTTTT